The TCR beta chain under discussion was sequenced for a study of T cell responses to AZD1222 COVID-19 vaccine. Repertoires were generated with immunoSEQ multiplex PCR, while TCRdb's copy carries only in-frame clones and drops some. The table has 160,000 or so clones, approximately 92% seen once. CDR1 is MNHEY, CDR2 SVGAGI, per germline. The CDR3 is 14 residues long. The V end lost 7 bases, the J end lost 0 bases, and 11 bases lay between the germline ends. Concerning this clone itself: What it binds is unknown.

The study's findings and limits: Spike-specific TCR depth and breadth grew after two AZD1222 doses. Nearly half of spike-specific TCRs reportedly go after variant regions that carry no mutations.

The J gene is TRBJ2-3, the V gene TRBV6-5, with D uncertain. This clonotype was sampled from an adult in good health. Sequenced material: peripheral blood, taken on day 0 of AZD1222 vaccination. The CDR3 here is CASKPGPSTDTQYF. In nucleotides, the CDR3 is TGTGCCAGCAAGCCAGGCCCAAGCACAGATACGCAGTATTTT.